The 21 T cell receptor beta chains reported below all come from one sample, sequenced in a study of cytotoxic CD8 clonotypes in ibrutinib-treated CLL. Generated by immunoSEQ multiplex PCR, the TCRdb table keeps only in-frame clones and is missing some. The sample lists about 97,000 clones; 75% to 80% were seen once. Sequencing used PBMCs, obtained after 24 months of ibrutinib treatment. The source of these receptors is a human donor with chronic lymphocytic leukemia.

This chain joins TRBV4-3 and TRBJ2-7; a possible D gene is TRBD1 (5 bases). The CDR3 extends over 15 amino acids. Germline CDR1 is LGHNA and CDR2 is YSLEER. The V end lost 5 bases, the J end lost 1 base, and 15 bases lay between the germline ends. The CDR3, as DNA: TGCGCCAGCAGCAAAGGGGATAGACAGTCCTACGAGCAGTACTTC. Amino acid sequence: CASSKGDRQSYEQYF.

This clone was detected only a few times. The J gene is TRBJ2-7, the V gene TRBV18; 13 bases fit TRBD2. The CDR3 contains 16 residues. The J segment lost 2 bases and the V segment lost 4 bases, leaving 5 bases of the junction unmatched. Per the germline V gene, CDR1 is KGHSH and CDR2 is LQKENI. The CDR3 DNA follows: TGTGCCAGCTCACAAACCGGGACTAGCGGGGCCTACGAGCAGTACTTC. Translation gives CASSQTGTSGAYEQYF. The whole variable domain, filled in from reference TRBV18 and TRBJ2-7, reads NAGVMQNPRHLVRRRGQEARLRCSPMKGHSHVYWYRQLPEEGLKFMVYLQKENIIDESGMPKERFSAEFPKEGPSILRIQQVVRGDSAAYFCASSQTGTSGAYEQYFGPGTRLTVT.

The rearrangement joins TRBV19 to TRBJ2-3, with 8 positions matching TRBD1. Germline V gene sequence: CDR1 LNHDA, CDR2 SQIVND (reference sequence). The CDR3 covers 16 residues. V shed 5 bases, J shed 1 base, and the junction held 8 bases outside the gene matches. This CDR3 is CASSPLTGVGTDTQYF. The DNA for the CDR3 is TGTGCCAGTAGTCCTCTGACAGGGGTTGGCACAGATACGCAGTATTTT.

The table lists this clone with a count of one. This CDR3 reads CASSDTGGASEKLFF. For the CDR3, the DNA is TGCGCCAGCAGCGACACAGGGGGCGCGTCTGAAAAACTGTTTTTT. The genes are TRBV4-1 and TRBJ1-4, with 9 bases aligning to TRBD1. The CDR3 runs 15 residues. Losses at the gene ends were 5 bases for V and 7 bases for J; bases not matched to a gene: 8. The germline V gene encodes CDR1 MGHRA and CDR2 YSYEKL.

This rearrangement joins TRBV18 to TRBJ2-1; D possibly corresponds to TRBD2 (5 bases). CDR1 is KGHSH and CDR2 is LQKENI in the germline V gene. V was cut by 0 bases and J by 2 bases, with 11 bases left in between. This CDR3 spans 16 amino acids. The CDR3 nucleotides are TGTGCCAGCTCACCACCACGGGGTACCGCCTACAATGAGCAGTTCTTC. It specifies CASSPPRGTAYNEQFF.

The rearrangement links TRBV6-6 to TRBJ2-3; D perhaps matches TRBD1 (5 bases). This CDR3 region has 14 residues. Germline CDR1 and CDR2: MNHNY and SVGAGI (reference sequence). Trimming pared 6 bases from V and 0 bases from J, leaving 10 bases between. CDR3 protein: CASRLTASTDTQYF. The DNA for the CDR3 is TGTGCCAGCAGGTTGACAGCAAGCACAGATACGCAGTATTTT.

The table lists this clone with a count of one. V gene TRBV13 combines with J gene TRBJ2-1, with TRBD2 matching over 11 bases. The CDR3 length is 14 residues. Per germline, CDR1 PRHDT and CDR2 FYEKMQ (reference sequence). With 6 bases clipped from V and 7 bases from J, the junction kept 5 bases outside the gene matches. The CDR3 here is CASSNSGGANEQFF. The CDR3 DNA follows: TGTGCCAGCAGTAATAGCGGGGGGGCGAATGAGCAGTTCTTC.

The chain links TRBV27 to TRBJ1-2; 10 nucleotides line up with TRBD1. V gave up 4 bases and J gave up 6 bases; unmatched junction bases: 5. From germline, CDR1 is MNHEY and CDR2 SMNVEV (reference sequence). The CDR3 totals 14 residues. CDR3 DNA sequence: TGTGCCAGCAGTTCATTGGACAGGGGGGATGGCTACACCTTC. It specifies CASSSLDRGDGYTF.

The chain joins TRBV30 to TRBJ2-5; D not resolved. In germline, CDR1 is GTSNPN, CDR2 SVGIG (reference sequence). Trimming left V 6 bases short and J 3 bases short, with 23 bases between. This CDR3 is 16 amino acids long. This CDR3 is CACYPALRLREETQYF. CDR3 DNA sequence: TGTGCCTGCTACCCGGCCCTCCGACTGAGAGAAGAGACCCAGTACTTC.

The chain has TRBV30 and TRBJ2-7; perhaps D is TRBD1 or TRBD2 (6 bases each). CDR3 size: 14 residues. V gave up 7 bases and J gave up 2 bases, with 18 bases separating them. Germline CDR1 GTSNPN, CDR2 SVGIG (reference sequence). Written as DNA, the CDR3 is TGTGCCTCCACTGGTCAGAGGGGGGCCTACGAGCAGTACTTC. Amino acid sequence: CASTGQRGAYEQYF.

The gene calls are TRBV7-9 and TRBJ2-5; D gene ambiguous. The germline V gene has CDR1 SEHNR and CDR2 FQNEAQ (reference sequence). V dropped 1 base and J dropped 3 bases, with 9 bases sitting between them. This CDR3 is 14 amino acids long. For the CDR3, the DNA is TGTGCCAGCAGCTTAGTGGGCAGCGAAGAGACCCAGTACTTC. Its protein product is CASSLVGSEETQYF.

The V and J genes are TRBV27 and TRBJ1-5; D might be TRBD1 (5 bases). The V gene's germline CDR1 is MNHEY and CDR2 SMNVEV (reference sequence). Trimming cost V 4 bases and J 0 bases, with 13 bases left between them. The length of the CDR3 is 16 residues. CDR3 amino acids: CASSWGVPYSNQPQHF. For the CDR3, the DNA is TGTGCCAGCAGTTGGGGGGTTCCCTATAGCAATCAGCCCCAGCATTTT.

The CDR3 region is CASSLGRVSYEQYF. The CDR3 DNA reads as TGCGCCAGCAGCTTGGGGCGGGTCTCCTACGAGCAGTACTTC. This sequence joins TRBV5-1 and TRBJ2-7; D possibly corresponds to TRBD2 (5 bases). Germline values: CDR1 SGHRS, CDR2 YFSETQ. Trimming shortened V by 0 bases and J by 0 bases, and 7 bases separated the two germline ends. This CDR3 has 14 amino acids.

V usage is TRBV19 and J usage is TRBJ1-4; 9 positions match TRBD1. V dropped 9 bases and J dropped 4; count of bases not matched to a gene: 9. CDR1 is LNHDA and CDR2 is SQIVND in the germline V gene (reference sequence). This CDR3 is 15 amino acids long. CDR3 amino acids: CASRDRALYNEKLFF. The CDR3 DNA is TGTGCCAGCCGGGACAGGGCCCTCTATAATGAAAAACTGTTTTTT.

The V and J genes are TRBV6-1 and TRBJ2-5; tentatively, D is TRBD2 (5 bases). The V and J ends lost 3 bases and 3 bases respectively, with 17 bases between them. CDR1 and CDR2 (germline): MNHNS, SASEGT. The length of the CDR3 is 16 residues. CDR3 sequence (DNA): TGTGCCAGCAGTGACCATCTATGGAGGCGAAAAGAGACCCAGTACTTC. It translates to CASSDHLWRRKETQYF.

CDR3 region: CATSREGSYEQYF. CDR3 sequence (DNA): TGTGCCACCAGCAGAGAAGGGAGCTACGAGCAGTACTTC. The J gene is TRBJ2-7, the V gene TRBV15; D might be TRBD2 (5 bases). Germline V gives CDR1 LNHNV, CDR2 YYDKDF (reference sequence). The germline V and J ends were trimmed by 0 bases and 3 bases, with 6 bases remaining between them. This CDR3 has 13 amino acids.

On this clone itself: An end of the junction does not agree with germline; a read error may underlie this. CDR3 residues: CASSLAGGSYEQYF. CDR3 nucleotide sequence: TGTGCTAGCAGCTTAGCGGGAGGTTCCTACGAGCAGTACTTC. The rearrangement uses TRBV7-7 and TRBJ2-7, with 10 bases matching TRBD2. The germline V gene has CDR1 SSHAT and CDR2 FNYEAQ (reference sequence). The CDR3 sequence is 14 residues long.

This clone has a handful of counts. V usage is TRBV7-9 and J usage is TRBJ1-5, with a tentative D call TRBD1 (6 bases). The CDR3 length is 13 residues. Trimming stripped 7 bases from V and 6 bases from J, with 13 bases between. Germline CDR1 is SEHNR and CDR2 is FQNEAQ (reference sequence). CDR3 DNA: TGTGCCAGCACATCAGGGGAGGGTCAGCCCCAGCATTTT. Its translation is CASTSGEGQPQHF.

This clone was picked up one time. The chain joins TRBV5-1 to TRBJ2-3; 9 positions agree with TRBD2. V shed 1 base, J shed 6 bases, and the junction held 12 bases outside the gene matches. Germline V gives CDR1 SGHRS, CDR2 YFSETQ. This CDR3 has 17 amino acids. CDR3 loop: CASSLSKQREAGDTQYF. CDR3 in DNA: TGCGCCAGCAGCTTGTCTAAACAGCGGGAGGCGGGGGATACGCAGTATTTT.

The V and J genes are TRBV19 and TRBJ1-5, with D tentatively TRBD1 (6 bases). Germline V gene data show CDR1 as LNHDA and CDR2 as SQIVND (reference sequence). This CDR3 is built from 15 residues. V lost 3 bases and J 7 bases, leaving 16 bases between the germline ends. CDR3 sequence reads: CASSIWGALNQPQHF. The DNA for the CDR3 is TGTGCCAGTAGTATCTGGGGGGCCCTAAACCAGCCCCAGCATTTT.

The rearrangement links TRBV7-2 to TRBJ2-5, with D hard to call. The V gene lost 2 bases and the J gene lost 3 bases, with 10 bases spanning the gap. The V gene's germline CDR1 is SGHTA and CDR2 FQGNSA. The CDR3 has 14 amino acids. The CDR3 loop reads CASSLLVGKETQYF. CDR3 in DNA: TGTGCCAGCAGCTTACTTGTTGGTAAAGAGACCCAGTACTTC.